The present T cell receptor (beta chain) was sequenced within a study of immune cell composition in non-small cell lung cancer (dated by TCRdb to about 2017). In the study overall: Histologic subtype was assigned using H&E plus p63, CK5, Napsin A and TTF-1 immunohistochemistry, mainly lung adenocarcinoma or squamous cell carcinoma. TCR-beta sequencing from Adaptive Biotechnologies was done on a few dozen paired sets of NSCLC tumour and non-adjacent lung specimens and on about two dozen tumour-only specimens. Supplementary cohort #1, under twelve lung adenocarcinoma cases, had paired tumour/lung TCR-beta sequencing and TIL populations generated to assess tumour reactivity. The subtype comparisons left out a handful of tumour specimens with TCR-beta data because those specimens were rare histological subtypes.

Frozen aliquots of unsorted single-cell suspensions were used for genomic DNA extraction with the QIAamp DNA kit. Surgically resected non-small cell lung cancer tissue was used for the tumour samples. Tissues arrived within 2 hours of resection and were immediately processed into single-cell suspensions. Tissue was mechanically dissociated and enzymatically digested with DNase I, collagenase I and hyaluronidase for around 27 minutes at 37 °C, then filtered and RBC-lysed. A two-step multiplex PCR amplified TCR-beta CDR3 regions from genomic DNA, and the second step of the PCR added Illumina-compatible adaptors. TCR-beta immunosequencing was carried out on an Illumina platform through the commercial immunoSEQ service. The authors' pipeline ran thus. Two measures summarised the repertoires: productive clonality, and Top 10 Clones, meaning the percentage of T-cell templates coming from the ten most frequent sequences. Productive clonality ranged from 0 to 1, with 1 indicating a monoclonal population. Using log10 scatter plots, tumour-associated clones were identified as sequences that made up at least 0.1% of tumour T-cell templates yet were absent from the matched non-adjacent lung. Student's t-tests were used for two-group comparisons, ANOVA was used for stages, and linear regression was used for relationships, with analyses conducted in GraphPad Prism7 and R. TCRdb retrieved this table from immuneACCESS and kept in-frame rearrangements only. Not all clones are present; in checked studies, unresolved V genes account for under half, and no reason is known for the remainder. For V, J and clone size, that table is used; D and trimming come from the DNA. This sample has about 2,900 clones in its table, and roughly 80% of those were observed once. Of the sample, around 4.6% falls within the top ten clones.

Study-level results and caveats: No significant correlation was found between smoking pack-years and tumour TCR-beta clonality. Nearly half of NSCLC cases had tumour-associated clones >0.5%, with around four fifths of squamous carcinomas showing such clones compared with roughly 30% of adenocarcinomas. Across under 12 adenocarcinoma cases, TIL tumour reactivity correlated strongly with maximal tumour-associated clone frequency but not with overall clonality. The reactivity cohort was only approximately eleven cases, and tumour-reactive clones were not shown to share sequences with the dominant in vivo tumour-associated clones. Lung squamous cell carcinoma tumours had significantly higher Top 10 clone scores and productive clonality than lung adenocarcinoma tumours.

Comments on this clone: Its antigen specificity is not known. Qualities for individual bases were not recorded, and no much larger clone is one base off.

The germline V gene gives CDR1 as LGHNT and CDR2 as FRNRAP. V loses 7 bases at its end and J loses 7 bases; junction bases beyond the gene matches: 22. Counted from cysteine to phenylalanine, this CDR3 has 19 amino acids. Only the CDR3 DNA is retained, 57 bases long and in frame from the first base. This TCR was sampled from a human donor with non-small cell lung cancer. The sample comprised lung tumor tissue. The rearrangement joined TRBV12-5 to TRBJ2-1; 10 of the junction bases match TRBD2. The CDR3 sequence is CASAGEGIAGGRRGNEQFF. Here is the DNA: TGTGCTAGTGCTGGGGAGGGAATAGCGGGGGGCCGAAGGGGTAATGAGCAGTTCTTC.